Detailed here is one TCR beta chain. These data belong to a study of blood T cell repertoires in COVID-19. Study at large: Samples taken during acute and convalescent COVID-19 were collected in the United States, Italy and Spain.

Source study methods: Reference gene primer amplification in the assay estimated nucleated cell counts. Assay: immunoSEQ multiplex PCR; the TCRdb copy retains only in-frame clones and omits some. For V, J and clone size, that table is used; D and trimming come from the DNA. The sample consists of hundreds of thousands of clones, 89% of them appearing once. Looked up from germline, CDR1 is SGHDN and CDR2 is FVKESK. The CDR3 extends over 15 amino acids. Deletions cut 1 base from V and 6 bases from J, with 15 bases between. The sample comprised peripheral blood. The chain employs TRBV14 and TRBJ1-2, with D possibly TRBD1 on 6 matching bases. The clonotype was recovered from a man aged 40-50 years with acute or convalescent COVID-19. CDR3 region: CASSQVGATGNGYTF. The CDR3 DNA sequence: TGTGCCAGCAGCCAAGTGGGTGCCACAGGGAATGGCTACACCTTC.